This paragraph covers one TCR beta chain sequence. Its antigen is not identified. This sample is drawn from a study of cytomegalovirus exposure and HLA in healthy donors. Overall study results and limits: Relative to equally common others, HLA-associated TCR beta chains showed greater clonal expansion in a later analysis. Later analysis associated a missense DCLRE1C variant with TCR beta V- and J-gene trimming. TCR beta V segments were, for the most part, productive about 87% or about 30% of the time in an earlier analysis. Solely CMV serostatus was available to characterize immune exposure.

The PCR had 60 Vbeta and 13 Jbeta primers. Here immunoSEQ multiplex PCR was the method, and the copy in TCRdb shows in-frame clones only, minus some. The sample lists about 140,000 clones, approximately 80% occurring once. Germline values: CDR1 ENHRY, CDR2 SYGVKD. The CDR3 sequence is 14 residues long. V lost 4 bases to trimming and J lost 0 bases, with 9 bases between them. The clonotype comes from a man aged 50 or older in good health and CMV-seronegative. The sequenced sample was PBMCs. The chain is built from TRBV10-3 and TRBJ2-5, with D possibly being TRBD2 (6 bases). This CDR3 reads CAISGGEYQETQYF. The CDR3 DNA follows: TGTGCCATCAGTGGCGGGGAGTACCAAGAGACCCAGTACTTC.